The 22 T cell receptor beta chains in this list originate from one sample, sequenced in a study of PD-L1 blockade in urothelial cancer. The time point denotes: peripheral blood 6 weeks after treatment start. Sequencing was performed with immunoSEQ multiplex PCR; in TCRdb, only in-frame clones are kept and a portion is missing. The table records about 91,000 clones, over 80% of them present only once. This sample comprised PBMCs, obtained around atezolizumab (anti-PD-L1) treatment. These receptors all stem from a man in his 70s with urothelial cancer.

This clone was counted a single time. The genes are TRBV6-1 and TRBJ2-4; TRBD1 matches 9 bases. The CDR3 has 15 residues. From germline, CDR1 is MNHNS and CDR2 SASEGT. Unmatched junction bases numbered 13, after V lost 8 bases and J lost 8 bases. The CDR3 protein is CASGQLGQGRDIQYF. The CDR3 nucleotides read TGTGCCAGCGGCCAATTAGGACAGGGGAGGGACATTCAGTACTTC.

The CDR3 loop reads CASSVRAGQLNEKLFF. CDR3 DNA: TGTGCCAGCAGTGTCCGAGCCGGACAGCTAAATGAAAAACTGTTTTTT. V is TRBV6-1 and J is TRBJ1-4; weak D call: TRBD1 (6 bases). Per germline, CDR1 MNHNS and CDR2 SASEGT. The CDR3 totals 16 residues. Trimming shortened V by 4 bases and J by 5 bases, and 17 bases separated the two germline ends.

This clone was counted once. This chain links TRBV9 with TRBJ2-1; 9 bases fit TRBD2. V lost 3 bases and J lost 5; bases outside the gene matches: 6. Germline CDR1 SGDLS, CDR2 YYNGEE. This CDR3 contains 15 residues. Here the CDR3 DNA reads TGTGCCAGCAGCGCGACTAGCGGTCTAAACAATGAGCAGTTCTTC. This codes for CASSATSGLNNEQFF.

This chain joins TRBV2 and TRBJ2-2; D uncertain. The CDR3 contains 12 residues. Trimming removed 6 bases from V and 3 bases from J, with 5 bases in between. Germline CDR1 reads SNHLY; CDR2 reads FYNNEI. The CDR3 DNA is TGTGCCAGCAGGGCCGACACCGGGGAGCTGTTTTTT. The encoded protein is CASRADTGELFF.

The chain recombines TRBV6-1 with TRBJ2-2; possible D gene TRBD2, 6 bases. In germline, CDR1 is MNHNS, CDR2 SASEGT. The germline V and J ends were trimmed by 5 bases and 2 bases, with 12 bases remaining between them. This CDR3 has 15 residues. This CDR3 is CASSSGLINTGELFF. The DNA of the CDR3 is TGTGCCAGCAGTTCGGGACTCATCAACACCGGGGAGCTGTTTTTT.

The chain combines TRBV29-1 with TRBJ2-2; TRBD1 might be the D (5 bases). The germline V and J ends were trimmed by 1 base and 7 bases, with 10 bases remaining between them. Germline V gives CDR1 SQVTM, CDR2 ANQGSEA. The CDR3 totals 13 residues. The CDR3 DNA reads as TGCAGCGTTGAAGCTCAGGGTAACGGGGAGCTGTTTTTT. It yields the protein CSVEAQGNGELFF.

This clone was picked up one time. The chain employs TRBV6-6 and TRBJ2-5; 9 bases are shared with TRBD1. This CDR3 contains 15 residues. V shed 8 bases, J shed 3 bases, and the junction held 10 bases outside the gene matches. The germline CDR1 and CDR2 sequences are MNHNY and SVGAGI (reference sequence). Here the CDR3 DNA reads TGTGCCAGCTCCATCGACAGGGGGGAGGAAGAGACCCAGTACTTC. It yields the protein CASSIDRGEEETQYF.

This clone was seen a single time. V gene TRBV6-1 combines with J gene TRBJ1-3; TRBD1 is a possible D gene (6 bases). Germline CDR1 and CDR2: MNHNS and SASEGT. V lost 7 bases, J lost 8 bases, and 15 bases lay in between. This CDR3 comprises 13 residues. The CDR3, as DNA: TGTGCCAGCATCCTACAGGGATCAGACACCATATATTTT. Its protein is CASILQGSDTIYF.

The genes are TRBV9 and TRBJ2-7; 8 bases are a match to TRBD1. The CDR3 extends over 16 amino acids. V shed 0 bases and J 0 bases; nucleotides not matched to a gene: 5. Germline CDR1 SGDLS, CDR2 YYNGEE. CDR3 bases: TGTGCCAGCAGCGTAGGGCAGGGGGCTCGCTCCTACGAGCAGTACTTC. Amino acid sequence: CASSVGQGARSYEQYF.

The table lists this clone with a count of one. The V call is TRBV7-2, the J call TRBJ2-3; D ambiguous. CDR1 and CDR2 (germline): SGHTA, FQGNSA. The CDR3 runs 15 residues. Between the trimmed V and J ends, which lost 5 bases and 1 base, there was a span of 13 bases. The CDR3 DNA follows: TGTGCCAGCAGCCTTTCCCCCACTCGCACAGATACGCAGTATTTT. Encoded protein: CASSLSPTRTDTQYF.

On this clone: A junction end diverges from the germline sequence, so it may reflect a read error. The chain employs TRBV29-1 and TRBJ2-3; 9 bases align to TRBD2. This CDR3 is 14 amino acids long. CDR1 and CDR2 (germline): SQVTM, ANQGSEA. The DNA for the CDR3 is TGCAGCGTTCAAGAGCGGGGGGCCATAGATACGCAGTATTTT. Protein product: CSVQERGAIDTQYF.

V usage is TRBV5-1 and J usage is TRBJ2-1, with 9 nucleotides matching TRBD1. The CDR3 contains 14 residues. CDR1 is SGHRS, CDR2 YFSETQ, per germline. J was trimmed by 6 bases and V by 5 bases; bases with no gene match: 6. CDR3 nucleotides: TGCGCCAGCAGTTCCTGGGACAGGGTCAATGAGCAGTTCTTC. This translates into CASSSWDRVNEQFF.

V gene TRBV9 combines with J gene TRBJ1-3, with TRBD1 matching 8 bases. The J segment lost 2 bases and the V segment lost 0 bases, leaving 4 bases of the junction unmatched. CDR3 length: 16 amino acids. Germline V gene sequence: CDR1 SGDLS, CDR2 YYNGEE. Here the CDR3 DNA reads TGTGCCAGCAGCGTAGCGGGCAGGGGGCCTGGAAACACCATATATTTT. Protein: CASSVAGRGPGNTIYF.

The gene calls are TRBV2 and TRBJ1-4; D is possibly TRBD1 (6 bases). The CDR3 is 13 amino acids. CDR1 and CDR2 (germline): SNHLY, FYNNEI. V lost 6 bases and J 5 bases, leaving 10 bases between the germline ends. CDR3 in DNA: TGTGCCAGCAGAGGGGGAGGGAATGAAAAACTGTTTTTT. This translates into CASRGGGNEKLFF. Together with reference TRBV2 and TRBJ1-4, the CDR3 gives the full variable domain: EPEVTQTPSHQVTQMGQEVILRCVPISNHLYFYWYRQILGQKVEFLVSFYNNEISEKSEIFDDQFSVERPDGSNFTLKIRSTKLEDSAMYFCASRGGGNEKLFFGSGTQLSVL.

This clone was seen once. The rearrangement links TRBV4-3 to TRBJ2-1; a weak D match, TRBD1 (6 bases). The CDR3 has 15 amino acids. Trimming left V 5 bases short and J 3 bases short, with 14 bases between. Germline-derived CDR1 and CDR2 are LGHNA and YSLEER. CDR3: CASSTGTYDYNEQFF. In DNA form, the CDR3 reads TGCGCCAGCAGCACCGGGACATACGACTACAATGAGCAGTTCTTC.

The rearrangement links TRBV9 to TRBJ2-3; maybe TRBD1 (5 bases). Germline assignment: CDR1 SGDLS and CDR2 YYNGEE. The CDR3 runs 15 residues. V was cut by 0 bases and J by 2 bases, with 10 bases left in between. The CDR3 loop reads CASSVVRGPTDTQYF. The DNA for the CDR3 is TGTGCCAGCAGCGTAGTAAGGGGCCCCACAGATACGCAGTATTTT.

The genes are TRBV7-2 and TRBJ2-1; 10 nucleotides align to TRBD2. CDR3 length equals 14 residues. Germline V gene sequence: CDR1 SGHTA, CDR2 FQGNSA. Trimming cost V 4 bases and J 6 bases; bases outside gene matches: 3. The CDR3: CASSSSGRVNEQFF. The DNA of the CDR3 is TGTGCCAGCAGCTCTAGCGGGAGAGTCAATGAGCAGTTCTTC.

The rearrangement links TRBV5-5 to TRBJ1-2; a weak D match, TRBD1 (6 bases). This CDR3 contains 14 residues. Germline lookup yields CDR1 SGHKS and CDR2 YYEKEE (reference sequence). V dropped 0 bases and J dropped 3 bases, with 9 bases sitting between them. In DNA form, the CDR3 reads TGTGCCAGCAGCTTGGCCCCAGGGGACTATGGCTACACCTTC. As protein: CASSLAPGDYGYTF.

V and J are TRBV9 and TRBJ2-2; D uncertain. The CDR3 is made up of 14 amino acids. The germline V gene has CDR1 SGDLS and CDR2 YYNGEE. Trimming pared 0 bases from V and 6 bases from J, leaving 9 bases between. CDR3 DNA: TGTGCCAGCAGCGTAGGACTCCTACCCGGGGAGCTGTTTTTT. Amino acid sequence: CASSVGLLPGELFF.

The V gene is TRBV6-6, the J gene TRBJ2-7; TRBD2 matches at 7 bases. With V trimmed by 2 bases and J by 7 bases, 2 bases remained unmatched. From germline, CDR1 is MNHNY and CDR2 SVGAGI (reference sequence). There are 12 residues in the CDR3. The CDR3 DNA follows: TGTGCCAGCAGTTACAGGGGAGGGGAGCAGTACTTC. It yields the protein CASSYRGGEQYF.

The chain is built from TRBV19 and TRBJ2-3; 9 bases are a match to TRBD1. Germline CDR1 reads LNHDA; CDR2 reads SQIVND (reference sequence). The CDR3 is 16 residues long. The junction had 10 bases not matched to a gene; V was cut back by 4 bases and J by 5 bases. The CDR3 bases are TGTGCCAGTAGTAAACAAACAGGGGGCGCGGGAGATACGCAGTATTTT. As protein: CASSKQTGGAGDTQYF.

V gene TRBV4-1 combines with J gene TRBJ1-3; TRBD1 aligns across 9 bases. The trim removed 4 bases at V and 1 base at J, leaving 11 bases unmatched. Per the germline V gene, CDR1 is MGHRA and CDR2 is YSYEKL. The CDR3 sequence is 18 residues long. The CDR3 spells CASSLGTGSRLSGNTIYF. CDR3 DNA: TGCGCCAGCAGCCTCGGGACAGGGTCTCGCCTTTCTGGAAACACCATATATTTT.